There are many counts of the clone carrying this T cell receptor beta chain. Its matching antigen is unknown. The entry originates in a study of post-analysis software for immune sequencing data. Study-level background: The courses of disease that were included comprised relapsing-remitting, secondary progressive and progressive-relapsing multiple sclerosis. Study-wide points: Controls' normalized Chao1 diversity significantly exceeded that of multiple sclerosis patients. With TRBV5-6, TRBV5-1 and TRBV20-1 included, a handful of TRBV segments were more frequent in patients than in controls.

CDR1 is SQVTM and CDR2 is ANQGSEA in the germline V gene. The V end lost 4 bases, the J end lost 3 bases, and 10 bases lay between the germline ends. The CDR3 spans 13 residues. Sequencing libraries made from TCR beta cDNA carried unique molecular identifiers. The authors obtained approximately 540,000 cDNA molecules from around 0.96 to 9.9 million T cells. In TCRdb, the PCR reads were re-called with MiXCR into one record per CDR3 protein. The sample carries 250,000 to 300,000 distinct CDR3 sequences, roughly a third recorded once. Source material: blood. This clonotype was obtained from a girl aged 5 to 17 with multiple sclerosis. The rearrangement links TRBV29-1 to TRBJ1-5, with TRBD1 as a possible D gene (5 bases). The CDR3 DNA sequence: TGCAGCGTTGTGGGGGGACCCAATCAGCCCCAGCATTTT. Translating it yields CSVVGGPNQPQHF.